The clone carrying this T cell receptor (beta chain) has ten or more counts. Its antigen is undetermined. The entry originates in a study of T-cell reconstitution after alpha-beta-depleted transplantation in children. Whole-study results and caveats: It was surviving recipient T cells and thymic progenitors that gave some patients high TCRbeta diversity at day 60. A year post-transplant, T-cell counts and diversity derived mostly from newly produced T cells. Where alpha-beta T cells came from about two months after transplant was reportedly several hundred expanded graft clones.

V was trimmed by 3 bases and J by 2 bases, leaving 8 bases between them. The length of the CDR3 is 13 residues. Construction of the TCRbeta library involved unique molecular identifiers. TCRdb reprocessed the PCR reads via MiXCR and lists one record per CDR3 protein. The sample lists about 300,000 distinct CDR3 sequences; 6.5% to 9% were seen once. The chain is built from TRBV12-3 or TRBV12-4 and TRBJ2-7, with D unclear. The sequence was collected from a female patient between 2 and 15 years old who had a stem cell transplant for Fanconi anemia, so the T cells may come from the graft donor. This specimen was peripheral blood, taken 360 days after TCRalphabeta/CD19-depleted stem cell transplant. For the CDR3, the DNA is TGTGCCAGCAGTTTCGCAACGACCTACGAGCAGTACTTC. It is translated as CASSFATTYEQYF.